Described below is a single T cell receptor beta chain sequence and its context. Its specificity is unknown. This table comes from immunoSEQ multiplex PCR, and its TCRdb copy is limited to in-frame clones, with some not included. Among roughly 140,000 clones listed, about 88% were seen once. These data belong to a study of T cell responses to AZD1222 COVID-19 vaccine. Study in general: Pooled in the analysis were second doses at about 4 or about 12 weeks.

Findings and caveats of the study: Repertoire samples came only from after the peak T cell response.

Trimming left V 2 bases short and J 3 bases short, with 8 bases between. The CDR3 loop spans 13 amino acids. The gene calls are TRBV23-1 and TRBJ2-7; D may be TRBD2 (5 bases). TRBV23-1 falls under the ORF class, with uncertain function. Sample: peripheral blood, taken on day 0 of AZD1222 vaccination. The sequence derives from an adult in good health. CDR3 residues: CASSQGLVYEQYF. Written as DNA, the CDR3 is TGCGCCAGCAGTCAAGGACTCGTCTACGAGCAGTACTTC.